The present entry profiles one T cell receptor (beta chain) with its context. Antigen: not known. Trimming cost V 0 bases and J 4 bases; bases outside gene matches: 9. In germline, CDR1 is MGHRA, CDR2 YSYEKL. This CDR3 region has 17 residues. These data originate in a study of T cell responses to AZD1222 COVID-19 vaccine. Findings and caveats of the study: When two AZD1222 doses had been given, Spike-specific TCR breadth and depth rose. A reported finding is that nearly half of spike-specific TCRs target unmutated variant regions. The donor cohort was predominantly white British with a female majority, and clonal diversity may have been underestimated. Regions 160-218 and 743-854 dominated among vaccine-associated CD4 TCRs spanning spike.

Profiled with immunoSEQ multiplex PCR; TCRdb holds only in-frame clones, not every one. The table lists over 100,000 clones, 90% of them singletons, with 6.9% in the top ten. The material was peripheral blood, obtained on day 0 of AZD1222 vaccination. This receptor was taken from an adult in good health. The chain combines TRBV4-1 with TRBJ1-2, with 9 bases aligning to TRBD1. The CDR3 nucleotides read TGCGCCAGCAGCCAAGATCTTTCACGGACAGGGGTCTATGGCTACACCTTC. This translates into CASSQDLSRTGVYGYTF.